This TCR beta chain was profiled in a study of spatial heterogeneity in lung cancer. About the study: Consistently, beta-chain sequences turned up in larger numbers than alpha-chain sequences did.

Time point defined: sample taken at primary tumor resection. No cell sorting; template was whole RNA from tumor, lung tissue or PBMC. Germline loops: CDR1 DFQATT, CDR2 SNEGSKA (reference sequence). V lost 0 bases to trimming and J lost 5 bases, with 2 bases between them. CDR3 length equals 10 residues. One entry per CDR3 protein, called by TCRdb with MiXCR from the 5' RACE reads. The sample records some 1,500 distinct CDR3 sequences, approximately 44% being singletons. This sample comprised PBMCs, obtained at surgery. The clonotype comes from a female donor with early-stage non-small cell lung cancer. The chain combines TRBV20-1 with TRBJ2-7; the D is unclear. This CDR3 reads CSARDDEQYF. The CDR3 nucleotides are TGCAGTGCTAGAGATGACGAGCAGTACTTC.